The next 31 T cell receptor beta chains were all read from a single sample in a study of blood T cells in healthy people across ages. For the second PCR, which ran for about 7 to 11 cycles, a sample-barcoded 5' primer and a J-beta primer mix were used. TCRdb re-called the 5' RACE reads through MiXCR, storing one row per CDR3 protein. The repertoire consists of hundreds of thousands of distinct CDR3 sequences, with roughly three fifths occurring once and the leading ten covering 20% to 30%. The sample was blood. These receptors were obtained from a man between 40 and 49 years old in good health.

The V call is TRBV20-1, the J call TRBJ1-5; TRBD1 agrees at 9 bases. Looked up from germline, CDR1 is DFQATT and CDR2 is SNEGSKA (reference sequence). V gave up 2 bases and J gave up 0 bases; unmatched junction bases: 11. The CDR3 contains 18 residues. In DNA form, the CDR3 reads TGCAGTGCTAGAAACCGCCGGACAGGGGAATATAGCAATCAGCCCCAGCATTTT. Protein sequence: CSARNRRTGEYSNQPQHF.

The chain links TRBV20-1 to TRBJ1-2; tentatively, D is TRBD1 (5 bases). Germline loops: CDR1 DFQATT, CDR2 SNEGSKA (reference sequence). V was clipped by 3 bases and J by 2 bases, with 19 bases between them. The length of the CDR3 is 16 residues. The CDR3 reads CSASTAGPRTNYGYTF. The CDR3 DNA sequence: TGCAGTGCTAGTACTGCAGGGCCCAGAACGAACTATGGCTACACCTTC.

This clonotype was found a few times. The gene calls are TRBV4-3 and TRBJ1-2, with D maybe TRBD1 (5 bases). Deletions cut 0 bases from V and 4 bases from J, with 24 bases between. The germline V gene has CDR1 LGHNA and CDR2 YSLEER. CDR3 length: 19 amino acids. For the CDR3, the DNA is TGCGCCAGCAGCCAAGATCTCAGATCACAGGAACGATTGACCTATGGCTACACCTTC. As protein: CASSQDLRSQERLTYGYTF.

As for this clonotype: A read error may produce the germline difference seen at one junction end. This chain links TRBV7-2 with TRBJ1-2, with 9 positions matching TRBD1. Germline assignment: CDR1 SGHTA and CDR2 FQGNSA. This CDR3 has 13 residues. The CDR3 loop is CAGSLDRGSGYTF. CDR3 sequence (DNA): TGTGCCGGCAGCCTCGACAGGGGGTCTGGCTACACCTTC.

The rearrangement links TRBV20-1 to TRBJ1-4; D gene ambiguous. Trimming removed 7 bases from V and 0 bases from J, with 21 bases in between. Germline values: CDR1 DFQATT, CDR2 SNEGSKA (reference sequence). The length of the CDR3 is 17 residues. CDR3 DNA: TGCAGTGTCGGTGACGGCCTCTTTACCGCAACTAATGAAAAACTGTTTTTT. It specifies CSVGDGLFTATNEKLFF.

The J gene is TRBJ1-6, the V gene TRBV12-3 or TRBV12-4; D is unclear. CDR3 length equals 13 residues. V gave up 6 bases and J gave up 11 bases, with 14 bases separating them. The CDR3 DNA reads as TGTGCCAGCAGCCGACGGGGTTCTGCACCCCTCCACTTT. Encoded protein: CASSRRGSAPLHF.

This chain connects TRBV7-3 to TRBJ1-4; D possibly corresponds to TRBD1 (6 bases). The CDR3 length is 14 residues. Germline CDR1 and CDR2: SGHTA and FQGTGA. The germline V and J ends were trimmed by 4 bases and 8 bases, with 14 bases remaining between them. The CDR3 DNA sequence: TGTGCCAGCAGCTCCCGGGCCAGGGGCGAAAAACTGTTTTTT. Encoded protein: CASSSRARGEKLFF.

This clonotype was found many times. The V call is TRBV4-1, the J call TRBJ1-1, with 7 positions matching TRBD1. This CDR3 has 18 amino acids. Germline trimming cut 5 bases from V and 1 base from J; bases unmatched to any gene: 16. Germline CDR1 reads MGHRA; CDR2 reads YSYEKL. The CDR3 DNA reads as TGCGCCAGCAGCGAAACACAGGGGTTTGCGGACTCGAACACTGAAGCTTTCTTT. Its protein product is CASSETQGFADSNTEAFF.

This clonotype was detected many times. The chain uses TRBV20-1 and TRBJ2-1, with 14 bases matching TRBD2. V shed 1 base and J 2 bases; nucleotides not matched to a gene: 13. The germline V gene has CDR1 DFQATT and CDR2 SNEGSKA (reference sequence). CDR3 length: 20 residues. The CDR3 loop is CSARATGLAGVMSTYNEQFF. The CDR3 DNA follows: TGCAGTGCTAGAGCTACGGGACTAGCGGGAGTGATGTCGACCTACAATGAGCAGTTCTTC.

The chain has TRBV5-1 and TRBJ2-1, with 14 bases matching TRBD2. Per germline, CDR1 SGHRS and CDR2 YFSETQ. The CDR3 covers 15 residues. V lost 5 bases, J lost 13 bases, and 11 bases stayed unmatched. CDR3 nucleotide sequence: TGCGCCAGCAGGGGACCGGGACTAGCGGGAGAGGTTCAGTTCTTC. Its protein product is CASRGPGLAGEVQFF. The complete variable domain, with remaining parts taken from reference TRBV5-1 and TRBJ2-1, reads KAGVTQTPRYLIKTRGQQVTLSCSPISGHRSVSWYQQTPGQGLQFLFEYFSETQRNKGNFPGRFSGRQFSNSRSEMNVSTLELGDSALYLCASRGPGLAGEVQFFGPGTRLTVL.

The CDR3 here is CASRSGTVSSGANALTF. The CDR3 DNA is TGTGCCAGCAGGTCCGGGACCGTATCCTCTGGGGCCAACGCCCTGACTTTC. J is TRBJ2-6 and V is TRBV21-1; TRBD1, the table's D call, lacks a check against the DNA. TRBV21-1 is a known pseudogene. The CDR3 runs 17 residues.

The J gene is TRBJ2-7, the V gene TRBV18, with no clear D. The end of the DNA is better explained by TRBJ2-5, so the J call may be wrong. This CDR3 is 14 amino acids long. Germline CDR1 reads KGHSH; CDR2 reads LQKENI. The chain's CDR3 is CASSPQYSRRTQYF. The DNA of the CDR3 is TGTGCCAGCTCACCACAATACAGCAGACGGACCCAGTACTTC.

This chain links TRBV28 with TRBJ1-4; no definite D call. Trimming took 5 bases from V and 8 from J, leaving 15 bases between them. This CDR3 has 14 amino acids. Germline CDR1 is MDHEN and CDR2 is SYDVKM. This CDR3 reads CASSKHMVGEKLFF. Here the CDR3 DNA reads TGTGCCAGCAGTAAGCACATGGTTGGGGAAAAACTGTTTTTT.

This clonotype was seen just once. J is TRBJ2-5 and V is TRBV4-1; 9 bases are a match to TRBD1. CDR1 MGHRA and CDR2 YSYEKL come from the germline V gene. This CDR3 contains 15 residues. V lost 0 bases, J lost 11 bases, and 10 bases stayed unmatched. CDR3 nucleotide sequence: TGCGCCAGCAGCCAAGATCTGGGACAGGGTAAGAAGCAGTACTTC. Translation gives CASSQDLGQGKKQYF.

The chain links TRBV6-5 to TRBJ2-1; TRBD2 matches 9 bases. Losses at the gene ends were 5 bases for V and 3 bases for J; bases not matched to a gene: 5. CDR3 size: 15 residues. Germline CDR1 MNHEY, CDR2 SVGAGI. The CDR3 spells CASSPQTSGYNEQFF. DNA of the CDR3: TGTGCCAGCAGTCCCCAGACTAGCGGCTACAATGAGCAGTTCTTC.

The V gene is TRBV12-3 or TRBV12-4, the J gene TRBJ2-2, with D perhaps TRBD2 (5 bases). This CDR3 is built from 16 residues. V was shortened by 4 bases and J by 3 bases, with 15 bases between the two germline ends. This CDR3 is CASSSNGGGYTGELFF. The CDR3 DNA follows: TGTGCCAGCAGTTCGAACGGTGGAGGTTACACCGGGGAGCTGTTTTTT.

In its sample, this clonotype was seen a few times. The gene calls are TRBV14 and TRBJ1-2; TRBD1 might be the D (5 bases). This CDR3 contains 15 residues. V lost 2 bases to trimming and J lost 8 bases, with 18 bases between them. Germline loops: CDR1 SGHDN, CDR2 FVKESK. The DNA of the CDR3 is TGTGCCAGCAGCCAACTTTGGGACGGGCGCTCGGGCTACACCTTC. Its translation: CASSQLWDGRSGYTF.

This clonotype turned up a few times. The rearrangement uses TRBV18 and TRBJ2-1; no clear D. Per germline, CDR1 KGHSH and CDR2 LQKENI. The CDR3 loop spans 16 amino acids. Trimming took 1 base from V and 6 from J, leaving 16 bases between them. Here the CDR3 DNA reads TGTGCCAGCTCACCACGGTCGGGCGGAAGGCTCAATGAGCAGTTCTTC. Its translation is CASSPRSGGRLNEQFF. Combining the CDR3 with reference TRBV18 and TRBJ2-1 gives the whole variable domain NAGVMQNPRHLVRRRGQEARLRCSPMKGHSHVYWYRQLPEEGLKFMVYLQKENIIDESGMPKERFSAEFPKEGPSILRIQQVVRGDSAAYFCASSPRSGGRLNEQFFGPGTRLTVL.

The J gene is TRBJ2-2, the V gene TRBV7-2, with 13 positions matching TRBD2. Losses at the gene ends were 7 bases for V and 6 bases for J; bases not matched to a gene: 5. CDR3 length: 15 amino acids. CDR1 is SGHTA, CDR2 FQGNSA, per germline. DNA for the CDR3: TGTGCCAGCACAGAGACTAGCGGGAGGCCCGGGGAGCTGTTTTTT. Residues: CASTETSGRPGELFF.

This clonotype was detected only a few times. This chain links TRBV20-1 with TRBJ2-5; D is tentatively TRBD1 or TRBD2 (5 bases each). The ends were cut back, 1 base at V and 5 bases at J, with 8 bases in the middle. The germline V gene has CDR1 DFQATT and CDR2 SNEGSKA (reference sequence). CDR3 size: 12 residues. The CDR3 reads CSARVGTETQYF. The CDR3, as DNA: TGCAGTGCTAGAGTGGGGACGGAGACCCAGTACTTC.

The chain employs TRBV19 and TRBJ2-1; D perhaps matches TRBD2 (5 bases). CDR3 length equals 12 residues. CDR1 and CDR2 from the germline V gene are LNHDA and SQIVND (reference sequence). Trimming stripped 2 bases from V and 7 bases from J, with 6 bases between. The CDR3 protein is CASSIPGNEQFF. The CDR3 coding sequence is TGTGCCAGTAGTATACCGGGAAATGAGCAGTTCTTC.

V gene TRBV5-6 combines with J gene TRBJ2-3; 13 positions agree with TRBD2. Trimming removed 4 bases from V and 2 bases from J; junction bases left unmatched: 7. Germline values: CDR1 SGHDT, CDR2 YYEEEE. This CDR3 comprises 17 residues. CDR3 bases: TGTGCCAGCAGCAAACCGGGACTAGCGGGACCCACAGATACGCAGTATTTT. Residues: CASSKPGLAGPTDTQYF.

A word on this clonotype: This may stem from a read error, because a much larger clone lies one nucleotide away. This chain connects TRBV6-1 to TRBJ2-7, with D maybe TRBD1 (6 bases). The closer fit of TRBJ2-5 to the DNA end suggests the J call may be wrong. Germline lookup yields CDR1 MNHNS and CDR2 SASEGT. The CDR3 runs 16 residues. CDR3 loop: CASSVMGANPGETQYF. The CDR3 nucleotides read TGTGCCAGCAGTGTGATGGGGGCGAACCCCGGGGAGACCCAGTACTTC.

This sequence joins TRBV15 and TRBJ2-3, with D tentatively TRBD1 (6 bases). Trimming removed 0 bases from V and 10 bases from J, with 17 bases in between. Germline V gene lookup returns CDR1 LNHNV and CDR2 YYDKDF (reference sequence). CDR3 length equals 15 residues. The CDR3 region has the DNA TGTGCCACCAGCAGAGATCTTGAGGGGGTCAATGCGCAGTATTTT. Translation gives CATSRDLEGVNAQYF.

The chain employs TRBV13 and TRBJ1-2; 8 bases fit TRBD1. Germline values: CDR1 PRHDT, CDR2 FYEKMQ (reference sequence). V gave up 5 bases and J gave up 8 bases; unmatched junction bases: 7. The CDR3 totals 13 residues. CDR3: CASSLDRARGYTF. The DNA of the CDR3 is TGTGCCAGCAGCCTGGACAGGGCGAGGGGCTACACCTTC.

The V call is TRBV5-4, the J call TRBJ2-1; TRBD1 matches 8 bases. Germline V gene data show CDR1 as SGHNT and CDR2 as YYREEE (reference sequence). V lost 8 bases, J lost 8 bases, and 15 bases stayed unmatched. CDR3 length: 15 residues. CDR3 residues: CASPALGQGRDEQFF. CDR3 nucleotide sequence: TGTGCCAGTCCCGCCCTCGGACAGGGTCGTGATGAGCAGTTCTTC.

The CDR3 is CASSLTTWVGQETQYF. CDR3 DNA sequence: TGTGCCAGCAGCTTGACGACCTGGGTGGGCCAAGAGACCCAGTACTTC. This chain uses TRBV7-9 with TRBJ2-5; D ambiguous. CDR3 length equals 16 residues. Trimming removed 3 bases at V and 1 base at J, with 15 bases between. CDR1 SEHNR and CDR2 FQNEAQ come from the germline V gene (reference sequence).

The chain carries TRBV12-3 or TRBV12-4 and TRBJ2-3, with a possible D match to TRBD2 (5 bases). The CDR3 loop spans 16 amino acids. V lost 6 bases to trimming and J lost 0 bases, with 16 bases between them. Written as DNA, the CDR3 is TGTGCCAGCAGACAGAGCGGCAGCCCTAGCACAGATACGCAGTATTTT. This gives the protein CASRQSGSPSTDTQYF.

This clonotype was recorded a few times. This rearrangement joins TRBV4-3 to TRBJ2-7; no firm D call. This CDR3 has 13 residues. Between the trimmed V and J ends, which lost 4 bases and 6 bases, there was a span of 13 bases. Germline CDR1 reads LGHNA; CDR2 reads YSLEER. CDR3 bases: TGCGCCAGCAGCCGCTCCCATGTGGGCGAGCAGTACTTC. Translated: CASSRSHVGEQYF.

CDR3 sequence reads: CSVVAGGGTDTQYF. The CDR3 coding sequence is TGCAGCGTCGTTGCGGGCGGGGGCACAGATACGCAGTATTTT. J is TRBJ2-3 and V is TRBV20-1; D is perhaps TRBD2 (6 bases). Germline V gives CDR1 DFQATT, CDR2 SNEGSKA (reference sequence). The CDR3 loop spans 14 amino acids.

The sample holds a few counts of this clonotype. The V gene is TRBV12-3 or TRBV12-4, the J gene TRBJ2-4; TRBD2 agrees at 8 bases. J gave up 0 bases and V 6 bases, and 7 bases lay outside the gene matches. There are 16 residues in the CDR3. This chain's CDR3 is CASSQTSDIAKNIQYF. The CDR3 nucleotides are TGTGCCAGCAGCCAGACTAGCGACATAGCCAAAAACATTCAGTACTTC.